This T cell receptor beta chain was sequenced during a study of cytomegalovirus exposure and HLA in healthy donors. With regard to this clone: Its antigen is undetermined.

V was cut by 3 bases and J by 5 bases, with 8 bases left in between. This CDR3 has 13 amino acids. In germline, CDR1 is SGHAT, CDR2 FQNNGV. Sequencing used immunoSEQ multiplex PCR; TCRdb keeps in-frame clones, though not all of them. Altogether about 110,000 clones are present, approximately 96% being singletons, with the ten largest covering roughly 0.66%. Study outcomes and limitations: It was around 160 TCR beta chains that were listed as cytomegalovirus-associated.

The TCR comes from a woman aged 18-29 years in good health and CMV-seronegative. Sequencing was done on a sample of PBMCs. The chain employs TRBV11-2 and TRBJ2-1; D is undetermined. CDR3 DNA: TGTGCCAGCAGCTTGCAACCTAACAATGAGCAGTTCTTC. Amino acid sequence: CASSLQPNNEQFF.